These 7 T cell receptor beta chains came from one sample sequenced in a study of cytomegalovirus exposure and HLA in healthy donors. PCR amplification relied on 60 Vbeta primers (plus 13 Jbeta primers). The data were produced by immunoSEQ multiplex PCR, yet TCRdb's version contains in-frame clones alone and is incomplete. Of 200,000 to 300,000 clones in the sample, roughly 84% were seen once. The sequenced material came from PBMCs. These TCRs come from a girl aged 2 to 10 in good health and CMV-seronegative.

As DNA, the CDR3 is TGTGCCAGCAGTTTCCTCCCCCGCCAGGTGGAAGGCTACACCTTC. Protein product: CASSFLPRQVEGYTF. The chain couples TRBV28 to TRBJ1-2, with D uncertain. Deletions cut 3 bases from V and 8 bases from J, with 19 bases between. CDR1 MDHEN and CDR2 SYDVKM come from the germline V gene. This CDR3 region has 15 residues.

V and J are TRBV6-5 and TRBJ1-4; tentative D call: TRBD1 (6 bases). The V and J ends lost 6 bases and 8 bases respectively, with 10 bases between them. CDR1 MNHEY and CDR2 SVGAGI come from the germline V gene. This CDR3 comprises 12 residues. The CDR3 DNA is TGTGCCAGCAGGTCGACAGGCGAAAAACTGTTTTTT. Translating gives CASRSTGEKLFF.

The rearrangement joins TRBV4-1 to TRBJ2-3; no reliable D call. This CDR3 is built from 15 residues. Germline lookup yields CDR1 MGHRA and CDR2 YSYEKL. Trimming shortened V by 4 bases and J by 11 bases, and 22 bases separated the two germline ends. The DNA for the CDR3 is TGCGCCAGCAGCCCCCCAGTGACATACGCCGTTCAGCAGTATTTT. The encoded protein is CASSPPVTYAVQQYF.

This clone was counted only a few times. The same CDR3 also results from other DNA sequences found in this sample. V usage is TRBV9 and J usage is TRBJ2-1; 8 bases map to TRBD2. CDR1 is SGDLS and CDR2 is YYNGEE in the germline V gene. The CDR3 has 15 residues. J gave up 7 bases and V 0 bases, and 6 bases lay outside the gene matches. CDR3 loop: CASSVVGGGRNEQFF. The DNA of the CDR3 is TGTGCCAGCAGCGTAGTCGGGGGGGGCAGGAATGAGCAGTTCTTC.

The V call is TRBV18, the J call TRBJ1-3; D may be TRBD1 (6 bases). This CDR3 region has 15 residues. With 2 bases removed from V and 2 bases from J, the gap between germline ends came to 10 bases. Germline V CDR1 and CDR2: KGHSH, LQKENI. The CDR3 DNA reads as TGTGCCAGCTCACCAAACAGGGAGACTGGAAACACCATATATTTT. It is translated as CASSPNRETGNTIYF.

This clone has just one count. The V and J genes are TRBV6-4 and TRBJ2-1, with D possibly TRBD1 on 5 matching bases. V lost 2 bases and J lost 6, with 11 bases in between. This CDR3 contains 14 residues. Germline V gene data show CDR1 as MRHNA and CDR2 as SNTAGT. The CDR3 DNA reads TGTGCCAGCAGTGACGGTTCAGGGTCCAATGAGCAGTTCTTC. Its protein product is CASSDGSGSNEQFF.

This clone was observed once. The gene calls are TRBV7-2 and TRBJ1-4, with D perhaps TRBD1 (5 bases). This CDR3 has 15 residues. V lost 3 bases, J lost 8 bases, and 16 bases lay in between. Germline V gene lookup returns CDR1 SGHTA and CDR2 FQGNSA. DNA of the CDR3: TGTGCCAGCAGCTTTGTGGCAGGGATAGGGGAAAAACTGTTTTTT. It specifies CASSFVAGIGEKLFF.